This T cell receptor (beta chain) stems from a study of blood T cells in healthy people across ages. Details on this clonotype: The junction shows a germline mismatch at one end, possibly a read error.

The use of a sample-barcoded 5' primer and a J-beta primer mix characterized a second PCR of roughly 6 to 12 cycles. TCRdb analysed the 5' RACE reads with MiXCR anew, one entry per CDR3 protein. Among around 1,000,000 distinct CDR3 sequences listed, under 30% were seen once. Germline V gives CDR1 PRHDT, CDR2 FYEKMQ (reference sequence). This CDR3 has 14 residues. Each sample provided at least 6 micrograms of extracted total RNA. The same sample was also used in a study of T cells of mothers and their children. Turning to that study: Among related mother-child pairs, overlap was slightly higher than in unrelated pairs, though not significantly.

Specimen: blood. V and J are TRBV13 and TRBJ2-7, with 7 bases identical to TRBD2. The clonotype originates from a girl aged 2-10 years in good health. Written as DNA, the CDR3 is TGTGCCAGCAGCTTATTTGGGGACTCGGGGGGAGGGGACTTC. This sequence encodes CASSLFGDSGGGDF.